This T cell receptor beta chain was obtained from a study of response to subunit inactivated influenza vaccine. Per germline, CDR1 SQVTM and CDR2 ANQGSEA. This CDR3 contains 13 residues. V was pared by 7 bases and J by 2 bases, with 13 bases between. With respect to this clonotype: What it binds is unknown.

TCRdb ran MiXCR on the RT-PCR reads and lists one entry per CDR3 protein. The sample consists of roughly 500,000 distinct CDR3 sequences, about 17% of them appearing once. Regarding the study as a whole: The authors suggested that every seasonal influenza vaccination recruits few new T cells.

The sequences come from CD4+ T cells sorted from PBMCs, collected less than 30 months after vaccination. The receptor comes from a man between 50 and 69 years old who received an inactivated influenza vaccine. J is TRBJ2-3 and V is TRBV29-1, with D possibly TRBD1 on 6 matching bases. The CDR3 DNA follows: TGCAGCGGGCAGGGGAGACCCACAGATACGCAGTATTTT. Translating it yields CSGQGRPTDTQYF.